This TCR beta chain was documented in a study of T cell responses to AZD1222 COVID-19 vaccine. The data were produced by immunoSEQ multiplex PCR, yet TCRdb's version contains in-frame clones alone and is incomplete. The profile shows some 150,000 clones, about 92% of them singletons. The germline V and J ends were trimmed by 8 bases and 1 base, with 11 bases remaining between them. CDR1 SNHLY and CDR2 FYNNEI come from the germline V gene. The CDR3 has 14 residues. This specimen consisted of peripheral blood, obtained 28 days after the second AZD1222 dose. The chain recombines TRBV2 with TRBJ2-2; the D is unclear. The sequence came from an adult who received the AZD1222 COVID-19 vaccine. The CDR3 spells CASGALLNTGELFF. DNA for the CDR3: TGTGCCAGCGGCGCCCTGTTGAACACCGGGGAGCTGTTTTTT.